This is a list of T cell receptor beta chains from one sample in a study of tumor and adjacent non-tumor tissue in lung cancer. Each CDR3 protein is one row after TCRdb ran MiXCR on the multiplex PCR reads. The repertoire holds 100,000 or so distinct CDR3 sequences, with about 80% as singletons. The source material was distant non-tumor lung tissue. The receptors were sampled from a man aged 55 to 70 with small cell lung cancer. Both conserved end residues are part of each CDR3. The D gene is left open where the match is weak. Rows give clone size only sometimes, using once, few, many, or a class for an expanded clone.

TRBD1,TRBV7-3,15,TRBJ2-3,.,TGTGCCAGCAACTCCCGACAGGGCGTTGGAGATACGCAGTATTTT,CASNSRQGVGDTQYF
TRBD1,TRBV29-1,13,TRBJ1-1,.,TGCAGCGTCTCCTCTGGGACAGTCGAGCCAGCTTTCTTT,CSVSSGTVEPAFF
.,TRBV4-1,15,TRBJ2-1,.,TGCACCATCAGCCAAGATTTGGGGCAGGGCAATGAGCAGTTCTTC,CTISQDLGQGNEQFF
TRBD2,TRBV19,17,TRBJ2-5,.,TGTGCCAGTCGTATAGGTTTCGGGACTAGCGGCCAAGAGACCCAGTACTTC,CASRIGFGTSGQETQYF
TRBD2,TRBV11-1,18,TRBJ2-1,.,TGTGCCAGTAGCTCGGATTCGAGGACTAGCGGGAGTGGTAATGAGCAGTTCTTC,CASSSDSRTSGSGNEQFF
TRBD1,TRBV11-3,15,TRBJ2-2,.,TGTGCCAGCAGCCAGGGACAGCCCGGTACAGGGGAGCTGTTTTTT,CASSQGQPGTGELFF
TRBD2,TRBV6-2/TRBV6-3,13,TRBJ2-3,.,TGTGCCAGTAAGGCGGGAGGGCCATATACGCAGTATTTT,CASKAGGPYTQYF
.,TRBV4-2,14,TRBJ2-5,.,TGTGTCAGCAACCAGGGGAGCAGGCGAGAGACCCAGTACTTC,CVSNQGSRRETQYF
.,TRBV20-1,13,TRBJ2-7,.,TGCAGTGCTAGGAGGGGGTTTAGGTACGAGCAGTACTTC,CSARRGFRYEQYF
.,TRBV6-5,13,TRBJ2-6,.,TGTGCCACCAACGTGAAAGGGGCCAACGTCCTGACTTTC,CATNVKGANVLTF
.,TRBV4-2,16,TRBJ2-2,once,TGTGCCAGCGGCCAAGATCTGAGGACCAACACCGGGGGGCTGCTTTTT,CASGQDLRTNTGGLLF
TRBD2,TRBV6-5,14,TRBJ2-7,.,TGTGCCAGCAGTCATTTGACTAGCCCCTACCAGCAGTATTTC,CASSHLTSPYQQYF
.,TRBV6-6,13,TRBJ2-3,medium-sized,TGTGCCAGCAGGTCGTCGAACACAGATACGCAGTATTTT,CASRSSNTDTQYF
.,TRBV20-1,13,TRBJ2-1,.,TGTAGTGCGACAGGCGTGATCTACAATGAGCAGTTCTTC,CSATGVIYNEQFF
.,TRBV6-1,12,TRBJ2-7,.,TGTGCCGGCAGGGACGGAGCCGGGGAGCACTACTTC,CAGRDGAGEHYF
.,TRBV29-1,12,TRBJ1-2,.,TGCAGCGCCAGTGACTCCAACTATGGCTACACATTC,CSASDSNYGYTF
TRBD2,TRBV11-3,17,TRBJ2-7,.,TGTGCCAGCAGCTCTAGCGGGGGCAGCCCCACTGTCTACGAGGAGTACTTC,CASSSSGGSPTVYEEYF
.,TRBV28,14,TRBJ1-5,few,TGTGCCAGCAGTCCCATACTAGGGGATCAGCCCCAGCATTTT,CASSPILGDQPQHF
.,TRBV11-1,13,TRBJ2-1,.,TGTGCCAGCAGCCGACAGGGAGGGGATGAGCAGTTCTTC,CASSRQGGDEQFF
TRBD2,TRBV5-4,12,TRBJ2-3,.,TGTGTCAGCAGGTCGGGGGGAGATACGCAGTATTTT,CVSRSGGDTQYF
.,TRBV28,17,TRBJ2-4,.,TGTGCCAGCAGGGGCCTCGACAAGGGAGAGGCCAAAAACATTCAGTACTTC,CASRGLDKGEAKNIQYF
.,TRBV11-3,15,TRBJ2-1,.,TGTGCCAGTAGCCAGGGGCCGGGATCGGTGACCGAGCAGTTCTTC,CASSQGPGSVTEQFF
TRBD1,TRBV10-3,15,TRBJ1-2,.,TGTGCCATCACTTCAGTCGGGACAGGTGTCTATGGCTACACCTTC,CAITSVGTGVYGYTF
.,TRBV11-1,16,TRBJ2-2,once,TGTGCCAGCAGCTCCCGACTTGGATATAGGACCGAGGAGCTGTTTTTT,CASSSRLGYRTEELFF
.,TRBV12-3/TRBV12-4,15,TRBJ2-2,many,TGTGCCAGCAGTTCCCATCAGAAGAACACCGGGGAGCTGTTTTTT,CASSSHQKNTGELFF
.,TRBV6-6,15,TRBJ2-6,.,TGTGCCAGCAGTATGGTTCTCTCAGGGGCCAACGTCCTGACTTTC,CASSMVLSGANVLTF
.,TRBV10-3,12,TRBJ2-7,once,TGTGCCATCGGGCAGGGAGGCTACAGGCAGTACTTC,CAIGQGGYRQYF
TRBD2,TRBV11-2,16,TRBJ2-1,.,TGTGTCAGCAGCCCCCTAGCGGGAGCCTCCTACAATGAACAGTTCTTC,CVSSPLAGASYNEQFF
.,TRBV11-2,14,TRBJ2-7,.,TGTGCCAACAGTTCAGAAGTCGGAGGCTACGAGCAGTATTTC,CANSSEVGGYEQYF
.,TRBV6-2/TRBV6-3,16,TRBJ2-6,.,TGTGCCAGGAAACACCAGGCATCGGCTGGGGCTAACGTCCTGACTTTC,CARKHQASAGANVLTF
TRBD1,TRBV28,15,TRBJ2-7,once,TGTGTCATCTCGGGCAGCGGGACAGGGTCGGGGCAGCAGTACTTC,CVISGSGTGSGQQYF
.,TRBV6-5,16,TRBJ1-4,.,TGTGCCAGCAGTTACTCGGTCCCGACCAGAGGTGAAATACTGTTTTTT,CASSYSVPTRGEILFF
.,TRBV5-6,15,TRBJ2-3,many,TGTGCCAGCAGCTTGTATACCGGGCTTTCGGATACGCAGTATTTT,CASSLYTGLSDTQYF
.,TRBV4-1,13,TRBJ1-5,.,TGCGCCAGCAGCCAGTGGATGTTTCAGCCCCACCATTTT,CASSQWMFQPHHF
TRBD1,TRBV29-1,15,TRBJ1-1,.,TGCAGCGTTGTTTTAGGGGGCGAAGTAAGCGGTGAAGCTTTCTTT,CSVVLGGEVSGEAFF
.,TRBV10-2,13,TRBJ1-1,.,TGCGCCAGCAATGAGGGGACCGGCACTGAAGCTTTCTTT,CASNEGTGTEAFF
.,TRBV4-2,13,TRBJ2-5,.,TGTGCCAACAGCCAAGATGTACGGGTGACCCAGTACTTC,CANSQDVRVTQYF
TRBD1,TRBV24-1,16,TRBJ1-2,.,TGTGCCACCAGTGATGCCCGACAGGGGAAAAGCTATGGCTACACCTTC,CATSDARQGKSYGYTF
.,TRBV20-1,13,TRBJ2-1,many,TGCAGTGCTGTCCGGACGGACTACAATGAGCAGTTCTTC,CSAVRTDYNEQFF
TRBD2,TRBV20-1,15,TRBJ2-3,many,TGCAGTGCCCCCCCGGGGGGGGCACTCACAGATACGCAGTATTTT,CSAPPGGALTDTQYF
.,TRBV29-1,11,TRBJ2-5,.,TGCAACCTACAGGTCCAAGAGACCCAGTACTTC,CNLQVQETQYF
TRBD2,TRBV12-3/TRBV12-4,18,TRBJ2-6,.,TGTGCCAGCAATCCGCGGGGTAGCGGGAGAGCTGGGGCCAACGTCATGACTTTC,CASNPRGSGRAGANVMTF
.,TRBV11-3,12,TRBJ2-1,.,TGTGCGGGCAGCTTAGGGACATATGAGCAGTTCTTC,CAGSLGTYEQFF
TRBD1,TRBV11-2,19,TRBJ2-1,.,TGTGCCAGCAGCTTACAGGGGTTTGCGACAGGGGGCTATATGGTTGTGCAGTTCTTC,CASSLQGFATGGYMVVQFF
.,TRBV10-3,13,TRBJ2-5,.,TGCGCAATCAGCATATCGGGAGAGGAGACCCAGTACTTC,CAISISGEETQYF
.,TRBV6-5,15,TRBJ2-5,.,TGTGTCAGCAGATCCGCGGGACTTGGGAAAGAGACCCAGTACTTC,CVSRSAGLGKETQYF
TRBD2,TRBV4-1,17,TRBJ2-1,.,TGCGCCAGCAGCCAAGAGCCTAGCGGGAGTTCCTACAAAGAGCAGTTCTTC,CASSQEPSGSSYKEQFF
.,TRBV6-2/TRBV6-3,14,TRBJ2-1,.,TGTGCCTGTGGGGCGACTGAGACGTCCAATGAACAGTTCTTC,CACGATETSNEQFF
.,TRBV12-3/TRBV12-4,16,TRBJ2-3,.,TGTGCCAGCACTCCCCCCCAAGGGACTGGTGGAGATACACAGTATTTT,CASTPPQGTGGDTQYF
.,TRBV12-5,17,TRBJ2-1,once,TGTGCTAGTGGCCCAAAGACGCCCGGACTAATATTGGATGAGCAGTTCTTC,CASGPKTPGLILDEQFF
TRBD2,TRBV12-3/TRBV12-4,15,TRBJ2-2,.,TGTGCCAGCAGTCCCGTGACTAGCACGTCCGGGGAGCTGTTTTTT,CASSPVTSTSGELFF
.,TRBV11-2,17,TRBJ2-1,.,TGTGCCCGCAGCTTAGCGACAACCCAGAGCTCCTACAATGAGCAGTTCTTC,CARSLATTQSSYNEQFF
.,TRBV11-2,14,TRBJ2-7,once,TGTTCCAGCGGCTTAGAAGTCGGAGGCTACGAGCAGTATTTC,CSSGLEVGGYEQYF
.,TRBV13,17,TRBJ1-6,.,TGTACCATCAGCCAAAACGACGGAAGCTCCTATAATTCACCCATCCACTTT,CTISQNDGSSYNSPIHF
.,TRBV11-2,13,TRBJ2-3,.,TGTGCCAGTTGCTGCCGAACCACAGATACGCACTATTTT,CASCCRTTDTHYF
TRBD2,TRBV18,18,TRBJ2-6,few,TGTGCCAGCTCACCTAGAACTAGCGGAGGCTCTGGGGCCAAGGTCCTGACTTTC,CASSPRTSGGSGAKVLTF
.,TRBV5-1,15,TRBJ1-1,.,TGCGCCAGCAGCCTCTGGGGGGGGGCCGGCACTGAAGCTTTCTTT,CASSLWGGAGTEAFF
.,TRBV11-1,15,TRBJ2-1,.,TGTGCCAGCGGCTTAGAGAGGACGACCTGCAATGAGCAGCTCTTT,CASGLERTTCNEQLF
.,TRBV29-1,14,TRBJ1-2,.,TGCAGCGTTTTGGAAGGACATGGTAACTATGGCTACACCTTC,CSVLEGHGNYGYTF